The TCR beta chain described here comes from a study of monozygotic twins with cystic fibrosis. Findings and caveats of the study: Median Simpson clonality of roughly 0.01 suggested naive T cells predominated. Monozygotic CF twin pairs shared significantly more nucleotide-identical clonotypes than unrelated CF individuals did. J usage was most co-twin-similar in 8 of 16 pairs, V in 13.

Trimming removed 2 bases at V and 3 bases at J, with 14 bases between. Germline V gene sequence: CDR1 MNHEY, CDR2 SVGAGI. The CDR3 covers 16 residues. In regard to this clone: Its antigen is not known.

Libraries were prepared by immunoSEQ multiplex PCR; TCRdb keeps only in-frame clonotypes and omits some of them. The sample has tens of thousands of clones, less than 95% seen once; the top ten hold 0.29%. This chain links TRBV6-5 with TRBJ2-1, with D possibly being TRBD1 or TRBD2 (5 bases each). Sequencing used blood. The source is a girl aged 2 to 10 with cystic fibrosis. Written as DNA, the CDR3 is TGTGCCAGCAGTTACGCTGTGGGGACCCACTACAATGAGCAGTTCTTC. This encodes CASSYAVGTHYNEQFF.